The 4 T cell receptor beta chains listed next were all sequenced from one sample in a study of cytomegalovirus exposure and HLA in healthy donors. The PCR used 60 Vbeta and 13 Jbeta primers. Some clones are missing from TCRdb's copy, which holds only in-frame ones; the method was immunoSEQ multiplex PCR. The sample shows 150,000 to 200,000 clones, about 80% of them seen only once. Source material: PBMCs. All receptors come from a woman aged 30 to 39 in good health and CMV-seronegative.

The V call is TRBV27, the J call TRBJ2-1, with D tentatively TRBD2 (5 bases). The V gene's germline CDR1 is MNHEY and CDR2 SMNVEV (reference sequence). Trimming cost V 4 bases and J 5 bases, with 18 bases left between them. This CDR3 comprises 16 residues. CDR3 bases: TGTGCCAGCAGTTCGCCCCGACTAATAGTAGACAATGAGCAGTTCTTC. Its translation: CASSSPRLIVDNEQFF.

This clone was counted between two and nine times. The CDR3 loop reads CASSGPGRGGGDTQYF. The DNA for the CDR3 is TGTGCCAGCAGCGGCCCGGGGAGGGGGGGCGGAGATACGCAGTATTTT. The chain couples TRBV9 to TRBJ2-3, with D tentatively TRBD2 (7 bases). CDR3 length: 16 residues. Per the germline V gene, CDR1 is SGDLS and CDR2 is YYNGEE. Deletions cut 3 bases from V and 5 bases from J, with 19 bases between.

This chain joins TRBV6-5 and TRBJ2-5; 8 bases agree with TRBD2. The J call could be wrong; TRBJ2-7 is a better fit for the DNA end. Germline CDR1 MNHEY, CDR2 SVGAGI. This CDR3 region has 15 residues. This CDR3 reads CASSYQSGSSYEQYF. The CDR3 nucleotides read TGTGCCAGCAGTTACCAGAGCGGGAGCTCCTACGAGCAGTACTTC.

This rearrangement joins TRBV7-6 to TRBJ2-1; a possible D gene is TRBD2 (6 bases). Germline V gene data show CDR1 as SGHVS and CDR2 as FNYEAQ. The V end was cut by 2 bases, the J end by 10 bases, with 12 bases between. There are 13 residues in the CDR3. CDR3: CASSLTGEGEQFF. Here the CDR3 DNA reads TGTGCCAGCAGCTTAACGGGGGAAGGGGAGCAGTTCTTC.